Below, 3 T cell receptor beta chains from the same sample are listed, as sequenced in a study of blood T cell repertoires in COVID-19. Profiling relied on immunoSEQ multiplex PCR, and the TCRdb table lists in-frame clones only, not all of them. The table lists some 170,000 clones, 82% of them singletons. Sequenced: peripheral blood. These receptors were collected from a woman aged 70-85 years with acute or convalescent COVID-19.

This clone was seen ten or more times. Germline is not matched at one junction end, which may reflect a read error. The chain employs TRBV28 and TRBJ2-7; TRBD2 is a possible D gene (8 bases). Germline lookup yields CDR1 MDHEN and CDR2 SYDVKM. This CDR3 has 11 residues. CDR3 sequence: CASRGTAGALF. CDR3 bases: TGTGCCAGCAGGGGGACAGCGGGAGCGCTCTTC.

The CDR3 DNA is TGTGCCAGCAGTTTATCAGGGGGGGGGTATAATTCACCCCTCCACTTT. Its translation is CASSLSGGGYNSPLHF. This chain links TRBV27 with TRBJ1-6, with a weak D call TRBD1 (6 bases). Per germline, CDR1 MNHEY and CDR2 SMNVEV (reference sequence). CDR3 length: 16 amino acids. Trimming removed 0 bases from V and 4 bases from J, with 10 bases in between.

This clone showed up just a few times. This sequence joins TRBV7-9 and TRBJ1-2, with D hard to call. Trimming pared 5 bases from V and 0 bases from J, leaving 10 bases between. The CDR3 loop spans 14 amino acids. Looked up from germline, CDR1 is SEHNR and CDR2 is FQNEAQ (reference sequence). The CDR3 loop reads CASSMHSTNYGYTF. CDR3 nucleotides: TGTGCCAGCAGCATGCACTCTACTAACTATGGCTACACCTTC.